The clone carrying this T cell receptor beta chain was observed a single time. No antigen is known for it. TCRdb re-derived calls from the 5' RACE reads in MiXCR, one entry per CDR3 protein. The sample includes 310,000 or so distinct CDR3 sequences, more than 8% of them seen just once. The sample belongs to a study of identical twins. General study findings and limits: Models underpredicted monozygotic twin sharing of out-of-frame TCR alpha. Insertions ran lower in abundant cord blood beta clonotypes, though not in memory repertoires. Conclusions were based on cross-sectional statistical analysis, without following the same donors.

This CDR3 comprises 12 residues. V dropped 10 bases and J dropped 10 bases, with 17 bases sitting between them. The germline V gene has CDR1 MDHEN and CDR2 SYDVKM. These same data were also listed under a study on yellow fever vaccine responses in identical twins.

The sequence was collected from a woman under 30 in good health. The sequencing sample was made of CD8+ T cells sorted from blood. The rearrangement uses TRBV28 and TRBJ2-1; D not certain. CDR3 bases: TGTGCCACCAACACCAACCCGGTAGAGCAGTTCTTC. Translated, it gives CATNTNPVEQFF.